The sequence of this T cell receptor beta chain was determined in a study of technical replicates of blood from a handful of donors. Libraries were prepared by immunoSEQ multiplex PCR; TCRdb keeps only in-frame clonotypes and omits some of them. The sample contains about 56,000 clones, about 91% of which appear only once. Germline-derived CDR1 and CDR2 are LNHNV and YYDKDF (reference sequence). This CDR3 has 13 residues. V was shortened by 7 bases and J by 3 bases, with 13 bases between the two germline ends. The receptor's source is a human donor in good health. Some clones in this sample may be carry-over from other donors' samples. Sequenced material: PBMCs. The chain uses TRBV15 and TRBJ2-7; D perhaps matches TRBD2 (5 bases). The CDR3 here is CATKGEGSYEQYF. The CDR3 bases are TGTGCCACCAAAGGCGAGGGAAGCTACGAGCAGTACTTC.